In its sample, the clone carrying this TCR beta chain is medium-sized. What it recognizes is unknown. This sample is part of a study of spatial heterogeneity in lung cancer. Study overall: A module score for T cells, taken from matched bulk RNA-seq, correlated strongly with TCR transcript counts in tumor regions.

Notes on the study in general: One measure, the expanded intratumoral alpha and beta TCR count, tracked tumor mutation counts.

Time point defined: sample taken at primary tumor resection. The donors were 65 to 85 patients with non-small cell lung cancer that was early-stage and untreated. V gave up 5 bases and J gave up 1 base, with 11 bases separating them. The CDR3 loop spans 14 amino acids. TCRdb recomputed calls from the 5' RACE reads with MiXCR, one row per CDR3 protein. This sample has some 2,500 distinct CDR3 sequences; 6.5% to 9.5% occur once, and the top ten carry about 25%. V usage is TRBV12-3 or TRBV12-4 and J usage is TRBJ1-1; a possible D gene is TRBD1 (6 bases). This specimen was lung tumor tissue, taken at surgery. The TCR originated in a male donor with early-stage non-small cell lung cancer. The CDR3 protein is CASSPGARNTEAFF. The CDR3 DNA follows: TGTGCCAGCAGTCCAGGGGCGCGGAACACTGAAGCTTTCTTT.